A single sample is the source of the 6 T cell receptor beta chains below, sequenced in a study of shared T cell receptors in the human thymus. The protocol was immunoSEQ multiplex PCR, while the TCRdb copy is restricted to in-frame clones and leaves out a portion. The sample yields just under 550,000 clones, about 84% seen once. This sample also appeared in a second study, on human thymus T cells.

The sequencing sample was made of thymocytes. Receptor source: a boy under three years old with a congenital heart defect.

This clone appeared a few times. This sample also contains other DNA sequences that code for the same CDR3. The chain uses TRBV5-4 and TRBJ1-1; 7 positions agree with TRBD1. The CDR3 sequence is 14 residues long. V gave up 4 bases and J gave up 0 bases; unmatched junction bases: 3. Germline V gives CDR1 SGHNT, CDR2 YYREEE (reference sequence). In DNA form, the CDR3 reads TGTGCCAGCAGCCCAGGGACAGTGAACACTGAAGCTTTCTTT. This sequence encodes CASSPGTVNTEAFF.

The chain carries TRBV6-1 and TRBJ1-2; a possible D gene is TRBD1 (6 bases). Looked up from germline, CDR1 is MNHNS and CDR2 is SASEGT. V was pared by 5 bases and J by 0 bases, with 10 bases between. The CDR3 has 14 amino acids. Here the CDR3 DNA reads TGTGCCAGCAGTAGGACAGCGTCTAACTATGGCTACACCTTC. Amino acid sequence: CASSRTASNYGYTF.

The chain employs TRBV7-2 and TRBJ2-7, with 9 bases lining up with TRBD2. The V gene's germline CDR1 is SGHTA and CDR2 FQGNSA. Losses at the gene ends were 0 bases for V and 4 bases for J; bases not matched to a gene: 4. The CDR3 is 15 amino acids. The CDR3: CASSLASGSTYEQYF. In nucleotides, the CDR3 is TGTGCCAGCAGCTTAGCTAGCGGGAGTACGTACGAGCAGTACTTC.

The chain joins TRBV6-4 to TRBJ2-3; 7 nucleotides agree with TRBD2. Trimming removed 6 bases from V and 4 bases from J; junction bases left unmatched: 10. The CDR3 consists of 15 residues. In germline, CDR1 is MRHNA, CDR2 SNTAGT. CDR3 coding DNA: TGTGCCAGCAGCCCCGACGGTGGGGGGGCAGATACGCAGTATTTT. This codes for CASSPDGGGADTQYF.

The chain uses TRBV2 and TRBJ2-7; 7 positions match TRBD2. The germline CDR1 and CDR2 sequences are SNHLY and FYNNEI. The V segment lost 3 bases and the J segment 4 bases; nucleotides outside the gene matches: 9. There are 15 residues in the CDR3. The DNA of the CDR3 is TGTGCCAGCAGTGAGGGCGGGAGCAGGTTATACGAGCAGTACTTC. Amino acids: CASSEGGSRLYEQYF.

The V call is TRBV19, the J call TRBJ2-2; weak D call: TRBD2 (5 bases). Germline-derived CDR1 and CDR2 are LNHDA and SQIVND (reference sequence). V lost 3 bases, J lost 5 bases, and 10 bases lay in between. This CDR3 contains 14 residues. CDR3 in DNA: TGTGCCAGTAGTATGAGGAGGAAAACCGGGGAGCTGTTTTTT. Translation gives CASSMRRKTGELFF.